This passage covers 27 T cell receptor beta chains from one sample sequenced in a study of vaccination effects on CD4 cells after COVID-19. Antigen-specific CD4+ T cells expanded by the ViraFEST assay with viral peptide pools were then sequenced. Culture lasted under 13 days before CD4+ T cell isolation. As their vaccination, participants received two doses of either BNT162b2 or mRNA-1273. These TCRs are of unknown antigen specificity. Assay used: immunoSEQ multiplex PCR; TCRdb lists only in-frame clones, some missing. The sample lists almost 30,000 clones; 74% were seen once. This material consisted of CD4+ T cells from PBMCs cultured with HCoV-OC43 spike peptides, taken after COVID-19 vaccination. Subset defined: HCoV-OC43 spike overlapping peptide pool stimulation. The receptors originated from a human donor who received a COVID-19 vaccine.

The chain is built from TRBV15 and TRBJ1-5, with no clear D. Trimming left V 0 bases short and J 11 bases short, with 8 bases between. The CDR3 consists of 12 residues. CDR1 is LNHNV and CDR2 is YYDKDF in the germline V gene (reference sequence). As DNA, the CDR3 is TGTGCCACCAGCAGAGACGCCGCAGCCCAGCATTTT. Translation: CATSRDAAAQHF.

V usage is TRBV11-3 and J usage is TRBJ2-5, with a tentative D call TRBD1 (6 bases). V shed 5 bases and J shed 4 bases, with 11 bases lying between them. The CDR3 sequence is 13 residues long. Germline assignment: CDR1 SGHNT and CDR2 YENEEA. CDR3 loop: CASSLNRVETQYF. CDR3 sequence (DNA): TGTGCCAGCAGCCTAAACAGGGTAGAGACCCAGTACTTC.

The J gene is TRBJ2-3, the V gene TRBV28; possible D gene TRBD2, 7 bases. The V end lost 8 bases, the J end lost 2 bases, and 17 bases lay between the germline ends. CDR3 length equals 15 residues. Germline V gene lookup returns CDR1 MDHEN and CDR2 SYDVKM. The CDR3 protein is CASLLRGGYTDTQYF. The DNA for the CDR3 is TGTGCCAGCCTCTTAAGGGGGGGCTACACAGATACGCAGTATTTT.

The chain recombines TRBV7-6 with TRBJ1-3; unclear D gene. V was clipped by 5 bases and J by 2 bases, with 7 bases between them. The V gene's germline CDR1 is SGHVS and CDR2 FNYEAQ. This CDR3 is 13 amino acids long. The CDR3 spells CASSASTGNTIYF. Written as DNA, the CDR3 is TGTGCCAGCAGCGCCTCAACTGGAAACACCATATATTTT.

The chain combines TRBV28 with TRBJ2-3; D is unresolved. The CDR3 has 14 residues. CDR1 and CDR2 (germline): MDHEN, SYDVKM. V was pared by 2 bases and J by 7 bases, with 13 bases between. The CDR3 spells CASSLGPNANTQYF. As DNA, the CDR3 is TGTGCCAGCAGTTTAGGACCGAACGCTAATACGCAGTATTTT.

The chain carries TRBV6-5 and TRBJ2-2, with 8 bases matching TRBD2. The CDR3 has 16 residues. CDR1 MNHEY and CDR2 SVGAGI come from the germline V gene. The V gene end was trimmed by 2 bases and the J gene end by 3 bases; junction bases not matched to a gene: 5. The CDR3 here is CASSYTGGLDTGELFF. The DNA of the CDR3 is TGTGCCAGCAGTTACACGGGGGGGCTGGACACCGGGGAGCTGTTTTTT.

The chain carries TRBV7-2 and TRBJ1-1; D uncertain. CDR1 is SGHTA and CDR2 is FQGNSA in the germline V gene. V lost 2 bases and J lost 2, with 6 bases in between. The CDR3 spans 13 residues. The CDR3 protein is CASSLMGNTEAFF. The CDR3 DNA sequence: TGTGCCAGCAGCTTAATGGGAAACACTGAAGCTTTCTTT.

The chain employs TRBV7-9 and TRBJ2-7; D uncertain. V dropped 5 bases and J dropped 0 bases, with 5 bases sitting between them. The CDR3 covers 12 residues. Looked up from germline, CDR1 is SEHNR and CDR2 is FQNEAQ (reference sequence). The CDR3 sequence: CASSPSSYEQYF. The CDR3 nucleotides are TGTGCCAGCAGCCCGAGCTCCTACGAGCAGTACTTC.

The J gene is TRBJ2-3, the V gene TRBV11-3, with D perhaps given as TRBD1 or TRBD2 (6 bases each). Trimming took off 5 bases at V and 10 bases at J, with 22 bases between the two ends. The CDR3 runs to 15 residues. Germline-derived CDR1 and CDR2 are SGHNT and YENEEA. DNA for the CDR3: TGTGCCAGCAGCCCGGAGGGGGGTCCCATGTATTCGCAGTATTTT. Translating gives CASSPEGGPMYSQYF.

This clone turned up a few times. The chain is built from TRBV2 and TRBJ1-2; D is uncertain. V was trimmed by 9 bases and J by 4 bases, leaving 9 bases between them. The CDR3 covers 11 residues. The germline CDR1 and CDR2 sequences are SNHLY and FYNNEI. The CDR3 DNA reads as TGTGCCAGTAAACAATTCTATGGCTACACCTTC. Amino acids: CASKQFYGYTF.

CDR3 amino acids: CASSLVGGRGSYNEQFF. CDR3 bases: TGTGCCAGCAGCTTAGTAGGTGGGAGGGGATCCTACAATGAGCAGTTCTTC. V usage is TRBV7-9 and J usage is TRBJ2-1; 7 bases fit TRBD2. The CDR3 contains 17 residues. V lost 1 base and J lost 1; bases outside the gene matches: 7. Germline V gives CDR1 SEHNR, CDR2 FQNEAQ (reference sequence).

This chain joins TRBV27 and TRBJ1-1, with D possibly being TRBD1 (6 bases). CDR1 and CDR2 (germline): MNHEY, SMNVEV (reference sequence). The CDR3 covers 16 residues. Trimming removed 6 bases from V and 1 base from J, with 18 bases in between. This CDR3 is CASSLAPGAGNTEAFF. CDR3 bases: TGTGCCAGCAGCCTCGCCCCGGGGGCAGGGAACACTGAAGCTTTCTTT.

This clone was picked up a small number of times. CDR3 loop: CASSSSPNTEAFF. CDR3 in DNA: TGTGCCAGCAGTTCGTCCCCGAACACTGAAGCTTTCTTT. The rearrangement links TRBV28 to TRBJ1-1; D gene uncertain. Germline V CDR1 and CDR2: MDHEN, SYDVKM. The CDR3 is 13 amino acids. Trimming took off 4 bases at V and 1 base at J, with 7 bases between the two ends.

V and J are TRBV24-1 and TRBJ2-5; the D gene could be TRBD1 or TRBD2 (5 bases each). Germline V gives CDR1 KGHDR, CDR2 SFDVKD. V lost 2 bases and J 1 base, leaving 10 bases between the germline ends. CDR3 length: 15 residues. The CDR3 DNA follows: TGTGCCACCAGTGATTGGTGGGACGGCCAAGAGACCCAGTACTTC. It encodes CATSDWWDGQETQYF.

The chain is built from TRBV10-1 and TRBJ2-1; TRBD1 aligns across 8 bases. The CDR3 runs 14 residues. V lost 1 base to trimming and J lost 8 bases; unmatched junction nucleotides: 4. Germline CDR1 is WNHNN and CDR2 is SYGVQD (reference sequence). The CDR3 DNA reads TGCGCCAGCAGTGAGTGGGGACAGGCCGATGAGCAGTTCTTC. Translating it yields CASSEWGQADEQFF.

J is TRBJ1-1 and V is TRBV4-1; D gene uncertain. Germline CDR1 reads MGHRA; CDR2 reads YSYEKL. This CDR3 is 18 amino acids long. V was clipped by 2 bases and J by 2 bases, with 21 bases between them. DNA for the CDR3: TGCGCCAGCAGCCAAACGGAGTCGAGGGTCAAATCCAACACTGAAGCTTTCTTT. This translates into CASSQTESRVKSNTEAFF.

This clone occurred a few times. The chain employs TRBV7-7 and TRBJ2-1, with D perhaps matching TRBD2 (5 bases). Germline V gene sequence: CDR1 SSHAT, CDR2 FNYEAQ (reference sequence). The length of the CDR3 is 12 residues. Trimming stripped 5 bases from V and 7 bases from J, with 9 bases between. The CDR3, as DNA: TGTGCCAGCAGCGGACCGGGAAATGAGCAGTTCTTC. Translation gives CASSGPGNEQFF.

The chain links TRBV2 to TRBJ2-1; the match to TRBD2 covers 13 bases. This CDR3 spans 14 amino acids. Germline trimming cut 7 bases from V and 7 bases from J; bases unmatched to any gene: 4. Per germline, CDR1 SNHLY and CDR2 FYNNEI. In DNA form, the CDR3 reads TGTGCCAGCACTACTAGCGGGGGGGCGAATGAGCAGTTCTTC. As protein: CASTTSGGANEQFF. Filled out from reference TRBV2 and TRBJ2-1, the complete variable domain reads EPEVTQTPSHQVTQMGQEVILRCVPISNHLYFYWYRQILGQKVEFLVSFYNNEISEKSEIFDDQFSVERPDGSNFTLKIRSTKLEDSAMYFCASTTSGGANEQFFGPGTRLTVL.

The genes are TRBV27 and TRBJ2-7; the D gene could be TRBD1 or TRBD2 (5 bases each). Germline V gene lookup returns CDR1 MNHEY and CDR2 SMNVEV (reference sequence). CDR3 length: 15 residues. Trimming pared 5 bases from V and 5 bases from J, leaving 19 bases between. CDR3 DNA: TGTGCCAGCAGTCTTTTGGTGGGAGTGGACAACGAGCAGTACTTC. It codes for CASSLLVGVDNEQYF.

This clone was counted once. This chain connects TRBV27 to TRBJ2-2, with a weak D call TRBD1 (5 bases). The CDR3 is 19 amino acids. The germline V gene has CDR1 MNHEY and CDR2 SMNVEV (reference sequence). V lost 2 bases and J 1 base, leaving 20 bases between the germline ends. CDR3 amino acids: CASSLKPAGRPWNTGELFF. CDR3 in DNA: TGTGCCAGCAGTTTAAAGCCAGCAGGGCGACCTTGGAACACCGGGGAGCTGTTTTTT.

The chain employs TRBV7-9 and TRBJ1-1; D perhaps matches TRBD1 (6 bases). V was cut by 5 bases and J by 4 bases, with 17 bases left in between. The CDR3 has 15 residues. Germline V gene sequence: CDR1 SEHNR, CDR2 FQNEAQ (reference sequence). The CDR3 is CASSRGGASGTEAFF. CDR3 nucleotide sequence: TGTGCCAGCAGCCGGGGGGGGGCATCGGGCACTGAAGCTTTCTTT.

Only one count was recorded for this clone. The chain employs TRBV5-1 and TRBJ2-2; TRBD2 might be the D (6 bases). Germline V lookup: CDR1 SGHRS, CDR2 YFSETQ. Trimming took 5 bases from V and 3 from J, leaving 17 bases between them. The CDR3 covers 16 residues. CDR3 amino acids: CASREMGGLYTGELFF. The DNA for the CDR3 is TGCGCCAGCAGGGAGATGGGGGGTCTATACACCGGGGAGCTGTTTTTT.

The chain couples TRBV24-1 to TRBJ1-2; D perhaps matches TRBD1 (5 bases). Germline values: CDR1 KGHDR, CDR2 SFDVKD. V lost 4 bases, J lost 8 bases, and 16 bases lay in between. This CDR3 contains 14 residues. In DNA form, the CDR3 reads TGTGCCACCAGTGACCCGGGGCGAACTTGGGGCTACACCTTC. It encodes CATSDPGRTWGYTF.

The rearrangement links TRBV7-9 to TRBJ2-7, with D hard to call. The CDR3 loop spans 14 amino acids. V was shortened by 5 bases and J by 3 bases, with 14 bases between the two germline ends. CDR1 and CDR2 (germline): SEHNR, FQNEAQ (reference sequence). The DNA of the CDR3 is TGTGCCAGCAGCCGAGGTACCCCACTCTACGAGCAGTACTTC. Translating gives CASSRGTPLYEQYF.

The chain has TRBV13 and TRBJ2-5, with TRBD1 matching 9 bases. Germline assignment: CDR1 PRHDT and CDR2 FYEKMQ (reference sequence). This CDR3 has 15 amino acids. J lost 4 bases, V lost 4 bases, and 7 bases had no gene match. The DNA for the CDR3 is TGTGCCAGCAGCTCTAACAGGGGGCGCCGAGAGACCCAGTACTTC. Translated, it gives CASSSNRGRRETQYF.

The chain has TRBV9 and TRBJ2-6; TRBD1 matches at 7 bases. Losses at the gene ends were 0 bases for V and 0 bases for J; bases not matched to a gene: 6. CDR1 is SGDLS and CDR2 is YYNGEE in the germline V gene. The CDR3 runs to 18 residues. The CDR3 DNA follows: TGTGCCAGCAGCGTAGGGGCACAGGGGTCCTCTGGGGCCAACGTCCTGACTTTC. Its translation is CASSVGAQGSSGANVLTF.

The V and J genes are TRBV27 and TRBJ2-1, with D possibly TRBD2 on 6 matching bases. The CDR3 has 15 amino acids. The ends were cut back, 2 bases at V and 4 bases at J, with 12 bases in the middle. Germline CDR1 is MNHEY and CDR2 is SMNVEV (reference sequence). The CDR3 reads CASSLPGSNYNEQFF. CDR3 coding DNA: TGTGCCAGCAGTTTACCCGGGAGCAATTACAATGAGCAGTTCTTC.